These T cell receptor beta chains were read from a single sample in a study of T cell responses to AZD1222 COVID-19 vaccine. Only in-frame clones appear in the TCRdb table, and some are missing; sequencing was by immunoSEQ multiplex PCR. The table lists about 53,000 clones, less than 85% of them singletons, with over 25% in the top ten. The sequenced sample was peripheral blood, obtained on day 0 of AZD1222 vaccination. These receptors came from an adult in good health. The CDR3 runs from the conserved cysteine through the conserved F or W. The D gene is left open where the match is weak. Clone size is not always given. Where it is, it says once, few, many or a class for expanded clones.

J | D | size | V | DNA | CDR3
TRBJ2-1 | NA | NA | TRBV9 | TGTGCCAGCAGCCCCGAAGGGGGAGGTGGTTCCTACAATGAGCAGTTCTTC | CASSPEGGGGSYNEQFF
TRBJ1-1 | NA | NA | TRBV7-2 | TGTGCCAGCAGCTCCTACATGAACACTGAAGCTTTCTTT | CASSSYMNTEAFF
TRBJ1-3 | TRBD1 | NA | TRBV11-2 | TGTGCCAGCGGGCTGGACAGGAATCATTTTAGCTCTGGAAACACCATATATTTT | CASGLDRNHFSSGNTIYF
TRBJ2-1 | TRBD1 | NA | TRBV19 | TGTGCCAGTAGTATAGCTCCGGGACAGGAAGACAATGAGCAGTTCTTC | CASSIAPGQEDNEQFF
TRBJ1-2 | NA | NA | TRBV27 | TGTGCCAGCAGAGTTTTTGGCCCCTCCGTCGGGACGGCGGGGGGCTACACCTTC | CASRVFGPSVGTAGGYTF
TRBJ2-7 | TRBD2 | NA | TRBV7-6 | TGTGCCAGCAGCTTCTACGGAGGGACTAGCGACTCCTACGAGCAGTACTTC | CASSFYGGTSDSYEQYF
TRBJ2-5 | TRBD2 | NA | TRBV9 | TGTGCCAGCAGCGTCAGCGGGAGGTACGGAGAGACCCAGTACTTC | CASSVSGRYGETQYF
TRBJ1-1 | NA | NA | TRBV28 | TGTGCCAGCAGCAAGGGCACTGAAGCTTTCTTT | CASSKGTEAFF
TRBJ2-1 | NA | NA | TRBV7-8 | TGTGCCAGCAGCCGGACGGAGATGATCTCCTACAATGAGCAGTTCTTC | CASSRTEMISYNEQFF
TRBJ1-2 | NA | NA | TRBV28 | TGTGCCAGCAGGATTGTACGGGGCCGGGGTTATGGCTACACCTTC | CASRIVRGRGYGYTF
TRBJ2-5 | NA | NA | TRBV6-4 | TGTGCCAGCAGTCCTGACAACCAAGAGACCCAGTACTTC | CASSPDNQETQYF
TRBJ2-2 | TRBD1 | few | TRBV19 | TGTGCCAGTAGTATGGGGACAGGGTACGGGGAGCTGTTTTTT | CASSMGTGYGELFF
TRBJ1-6 | NA | few | TRBV27 | TGTGCCAGCAGTTTCAGGGGTAGCAATTCACCCCTCCACTTT | CASSFRGSNSPLHF
TRBJ1-2 | NA | NA | TRBV4-3 | TGCGCCAGCAGCCAAGATGAGGGTTTCGATGGCTACACCTTC | CASSQDEGFDGYTF
TRBJ2-7 | NA | few | TRBV7-2 | TGTGCCAGCAGCTTAGCGGCCCTAGGGACCGAGCAGTACTTC | CASSLAALGTEQYF
TRBJ2-2 | NA | NA | TRBV27 | TGTGCCAGCACTTTTACAGGGACCCCGAACACCGGGGAGCTGTTTTTT | CASTFTGTPNTGELFF
TRBJ2-7 | NA | NA | TRBV5-1 | TGCGCCAGCAGCTTCCATGAGGTCAGGAGAAACGAGCAGTACTTC | CASSFHEVRRNEQYF
TRBJ1-4 | TRBD1 | NA | TRBV11-2 | TGTGCCAGCAGCTCTAGACAGGGGGGAGGTGAAAAACTGTTTTTT | CASSSRQGGGEKLFF
TRBJ2-1 | NA | NA | TRBV6-6 | TGTGCCAGCAGCTCGCGTAGTGAGCAGTTCTTC | CASSSRSEQFF
TRBJ2-7 | NA | NA | TRBV10-3 | TGTGCCATCAGTACTCTGGGGGGTTACGAGCAGTACTTC | CAISTLGGYEQYF
TRBJ2-3 | TRBD2 | NA | TRBV7-6 | TGTGCCAGCAGCTTAGTCCCGGGGGGAGGTACAGATACGCAGTATTTT | CASSLVPGGGTDTQYF
TRBJ1-4 | NA | NA | TRBV5-1 | TGCGCCAGCAGCTTGGATAATGAAAAACTGTTTTTT | CASSLDNEKLFF
TRBJ2-2 | NA | NA | TRBV5-8 | TGTGCCAGACCGTGGGGGGAGCTGTTTTTT | CARPWGELFF
TRBJ1-2 | NA | NA | TRBV11-1 | TGTGCCAGCAGCTTTGGGTCAGACTATGGCTACACCTTC | CASSFGSDYGYTF
TRBJ1-1 | NA | NA | TRBV7-5 | TGTGCCAGAAGCACGAACGGGACAGACTCTAAGCGGACTGAAGCTTTCTTT | CARSTNGTDSKRTEAFF
TRBJ2-2 | NA | NA | TRBV7-7 | TGTGCCAGCAGCTTAAGTCTAACCAACACCGGGGAGCTGTTTTTT | CASSLSLTNTGELFF
TRBJ2-1 | TRBD2 | NA | TRBV3-1/TRBV3-2 | TGTGCCAGCAGCCGACCCGGGACTAGCGGGGTCAATGAGCAGTTCTTC | CASSRPGTSGVNEQFF
TRBJ2-7 | NA | NA | TRBV19 | TGTGCCAGTAGTATATACGGCACTCCCAAATCCTACGAGCAGTACTTC | CASSIYGTPKSYEQYF
TRBJ1-4 | TRBD1 | NA | TRBV18 | TGTGCCAGCTCACCGACAGGGGGCGAAGTTGGAAAACTGTTTTTT | CASSPTGGEVGKLFF
TRBJ2-7 | TRBD2 | NA | TRBV7-9 | TGTGCCAGCAGCTTAGAGGGAGGGTCCTCTTCCGAGCAGTACTTC | CASSLEGGSSSEQYF
TRBJ1-2 | NA | NA | TRBV28 | TGTGCCAGCAGGGGGGCAGTTAACTATGGCTACACCTTC | CASRGAVNYGYTF
TRBJ1-5 | TRBD1 | NA | TRBV7-4 | TGTGCCAGCAGCTTAGTGGCCAGGGGGATGACAAATCAGCCCCAGCATTTT | CASSLVARGMTNQPQHF
TRBJ2-2 | TRBD2 | NA | TRBV19 | TGTGCCAGTCTCCCCGTGCGGGGGGAGCACACCGGGGAGCTGTTTTTT | CASLPVRGEHTGELFF
TRBJ1-2 | TRBD1 | NA | TRBV5-8 | TGTGCCAGCAGCTTAGGACAGGGGGCTTCCTATGGCTACACCTTC | CASSLGQGASYGYTF
TRBJ1-1 | TRBD1 | NA | TRBV5-1 | TGCGCCAGCAGCTCCATGGGGGACAGGGTCAACACTGAAGCTTTCTTT | CASSSMGDRVNTEAFF
TRBJ1-5 | NA | NA | TRBV29-1 | TGCAGCGTTGATTGGGGTTGCGGCAATCAGCCCCAGCATTTT | CSVDWGCGNQPQHF
TRBJ2-3 | TRBD1 | once | TRBV11-3 | TGTGCCAGCAGCTTACGGGGGACAGGGGGCGGAGATACGCAGTATTTT | CASSLRGTGGGDTQYF
TRBJ2-7 | NA | NA | TRBV7-2 | TGTGCCAGCAGCTGGGGTGGGGGCACCTCCTCCTACGAGCAGTACTTC | CASSWGGGTSSYEQYF
TRBJ2-7 | NA | NA | TRBV11-3 | TGTGCCAGCAGCTTAATCCCGAAACAGGGTACCTACGAGCAGTACTTC | CASSLIPKQGTYEQYF
TRBJ2-5 | TRBD2 | NA | TRBV5-1 | TGCGCCGGATCTAGCGGGGGAGGTCAAGAGACCCAGTACTTC | CAGSSGGGQETQYF
TRBJ1-6 | NA | NA | TRBV10-3 | TGTGCCATCAGTGAGTCTACGGGGAACTCACCCCTCCACTTT | CAISESTGNSPLHF
TRBJ2-7 | NA | NA | TRBV3-1/TRBV3-2 | TGTGCCAGCAGCCAGGCGGTTGGCAGGGGAGTCGAGCAGTACTTC | CASSQAVGRGVEQYF
TRBJ2-7 | NA | NA | TRBV6-1 | TGTGCCAGCAGTGAAGCGCTCGGAGGGGGGAGCTACGAGCAGTACTTC | CASSEALGGGSYEQYF
TRBJ2-2 | TRBD2 | NA | TRBV10-3 | TGTGCCATCAGGGGTAGCGGGAGTACCGGGGAGCTGTTTTTT | CAIRGSGSTGELFF
TRBJ2-1 | NA | NA | TRBV5-1 | TGCGCCAGCAGCTCAAGGGTGGGCCCCTACAATGAGCAGTTCTTC | CASSSRVGPYNEQFF
TRBJ1-3 | NA | NA | TRBV18 | TGTGCCAGCTCACCTAGACAGACTGGAAACACCATATATTTT | CASSPRQTGNTIYF
TRBJ2-6 | NA | NA | TRBV10-1 | TGCGCCAGCAGTTTCCAGGTTGGGGCGAATTCTGGGGCCAACGTCCTGACTTTC | CASSFQVGANSGANVLTF
TRBJ2-7 | NA | NA | TRBV24-1 | TGTGCCACGTCCTCCAGGCTCAGTGACGAGCAGTACTTC | CATSSRLSDEQYF
TRBJ2-2 | TRBD1 | NA | TRBV6-1 | TGTGCCAGCAGTGCGTGGACAGGGCCCCGCGGCACCGGGGAGCTGTTTTTT | CASSAWTGPRGTGELFF
TRBJ2-5 | NA | once | TRBV28 | TGTGCCAGCAGTCCCCTTGCTACCAGGGGCCCTTGGGAGACCCAGTACTTC | CASSPLATRGPWETQYF
TRBJ2-7 | NA | once | TRBV9 | TGTGCCAGCAGCGTAGATCAGGGTCCGATGGGCGAGCAGTACTTC | CASSVDQGPMGEQYF
TRBJ2-7 | TRBD1 | NA | TRBV11-3 | TGTGCCAGCAGCACACGGGACAGCTCCTACGAGCAGTACTTC | CASSTRDSSYEQYF
TRBJ2-7 | TRBD2 | NA | TRBV5-1 | TGCGCCAGCAGCTTGGTGGCGGGGGGGTCTGGCGAGCAGTACTTC | CASSLVAGGSGEQYF
TRBJ1-2 | NA | NA | TRBV6-4 | TGTGCCAGCAGTGACTCCGACGGCTGGGGGGGCTACACCTTC | CASSDSDGWGGYTF
TRBJ1-1 | NA | NA | TRBV28 | TGTGCCAGCAGGACCGGGTTAGACACTGAAGCTTTCTTT | CASRTGLDTEAFF
TRBJ1-1 | TRBD1 | NA | TRBV10-3 | TGTGCCATCAGTTCCGGGACAGGGGGCGAAGCTTTCTTT | CAISSGTGGEAFF
TRBJ2-1 | NA | NA | TRBV4-2 | TGTGCCAGCAGCCAGCAGGGATCGAGCTCCTACAATGAGCAGTTCTTC | CASSQQGSSSYNEQFF